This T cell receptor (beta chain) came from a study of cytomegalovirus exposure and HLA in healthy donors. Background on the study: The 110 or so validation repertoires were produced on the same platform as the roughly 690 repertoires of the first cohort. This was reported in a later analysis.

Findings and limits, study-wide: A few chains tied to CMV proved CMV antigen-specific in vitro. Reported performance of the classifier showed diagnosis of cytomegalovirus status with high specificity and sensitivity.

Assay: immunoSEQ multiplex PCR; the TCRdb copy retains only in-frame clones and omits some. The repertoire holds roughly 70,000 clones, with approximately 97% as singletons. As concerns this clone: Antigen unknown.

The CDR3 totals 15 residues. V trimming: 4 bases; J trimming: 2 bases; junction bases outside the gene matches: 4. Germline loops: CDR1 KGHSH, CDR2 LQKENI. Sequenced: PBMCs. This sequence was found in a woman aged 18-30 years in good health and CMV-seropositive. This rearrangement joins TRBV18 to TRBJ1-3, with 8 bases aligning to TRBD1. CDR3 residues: CASSRRGQAGNTIYF. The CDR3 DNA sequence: TGTGCCAGCTCACGCAGGGGGCAGGCTGGAAACACCATATATTTT. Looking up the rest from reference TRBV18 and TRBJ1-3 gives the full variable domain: NAGVMQNPRHLVRRRGQEARLRCSPMKGHSHVYWYRQLPEEGLKFMVYLQKENIIDESGMPKERFSAEFPKEGPSILRIQQVVRGDSAAYFCASSRRGQAGNTIYFGEGSWLTVV.